Listed below are T cell receptor beta chains from one sample, sequenced in a study of human T cells and chemical hapten exposure. MiXCR, applied by TCRdb to the RACE reads, yields one record per CDR3 protein. This table holds about 380,000 distinct CDR3 sequences, 4% to 5.5% found once. Sequenced here: whole blood, sampled in connection with sensitization to the hapten diphenylcyclopropenone (DPC). All receptors come from a woman aged 50 to 60 with alopecia areata. Some clones in this sample may be carry-over from other donors' samples. CDR3s include the opening cysteine and the closing phenylalanine or tryptophan. The D gene is left open where the match is weak. Clone size is given for some rows only: seen once, a few or many times, or a class if the clone is expanded.

J	size	V	D	CDR3	DNA
TRBJ2-1	many	TRBV6-1	TRBD2	CASVVGGSSYNEQFF	TGTGCCAGCGTGGTTGGCGGGAGTTCCTACAATGAGCAGTTCTTC
TRBJ2-6	many	TRBV27	TRBD1	CASRRDRSSGANVLTF	TGTGCCAGCAGACGGGACAGGAGCTCTGGGGCCAACGTCCTGACTTTC
TRBJ1-4	many	TRBV28	-	CASSPPGLELSNEKLFF	TGTGCCAGCAGCCCACCGGGACTGGAACTATCTAATGAAAAACTGTTTTTT
TRBJ2-3	many	TRBV6-5	-	CASSYGVGSGADTQYF	TGTGCCAGCAGTTACGGAGTCGGGAGCGGCGCAGATACGCAGTATTTT
TRBJ1-4	-	TRBV28	-	CASTFSGGEKLFF	TGTGCCAGCACCTTCTCAGGAGGGGAAAAACTGTTTTTT
TRBJ2-1	few	TRBV3-1	TRBD1	CASSFLGQVFGGEQFF	TGTGCCAGCAGCTTTCTCGGACAGGTTTTTGGGGGTGAGCAGTTCTTC
TRBJ2-5	-	TRBV12-5	TRBD2	CASGESGGKTQYF	TGTGCTAGTGGGGAGAGCGGGGGAAAGACCCAGTACTTC
TRBJ2-1	-	TRBV9	TRBD2	CASNTGTSGREQFF	TGTGCCAGTAACACCGGGACTAGCGGGAGAGAGCAGTTCTTC
TRBJ2-3	-	TRBV20-1	-	CSAPLLADDTDTQYF	TGCAGTGCTCCCCTTTTAGCGGACGACACAGATACGCAGTATTTT
TRBJ1-6	many	TRBV28	-	CASSLRGDNSPLHF	TGTGCCAGCAGTTTGAGGGGGGATAATTCACCCCTCCACTTT
TRBJ1-5	many	TRBV5-1	TRBD1	CASSPTGADSNQPQHF	TGCGCCAGCAGCCCGACAGGGGCGGATAGCAATCAGCCCCAGCATTTT
TRBJ2-7	many	TRBV20-1	-	CSAPERGSNEQYF	TGCAGTGCTCCCGAACGGGGGAGCAACGAGCAGTACTTC
TRBJ1-1	many	TRBV4-1	-	CASSQSERGLGAFF	TGCGCCAGCAGCCAAAGCGAAAGGGGATTGGGGGCTTTCTTT
TRBJ2-7	-	TRBV12-3/TRBV12-4	TRBD1	CASSPRLQGARHEQYF	TGTGCCAGCAGTCCTAGATTACAGGGGGCTAGGCACGAGCAGTACTTC
TRBJ2-1	many	TRBV12-3/TRBV12-4	TRBD2	CASSLPGLAGGLSYNEQFF	TGTGCCAGCAGTTTACCGGGACTAGCGGGGGGTCTCTCCTACAATGAGCAGTTCTTC
TRBJ1-4	few	TRBV5-1	TRBD1	CASSSTGANEKLFF	TGCGCCAGCAGCTCTACAGGGGCTAATGAAAAACTGTTTTTT
TRBJ1-2	-	TRBV4-2	-	CASSQEQGSSSGYTF	TGTGCCAGCAGCCAAGAGCAGGGGTCATCTAGTGGCTACACCTTC
TRBJ1-1	few	TRBV7-9	TRBD1	CASNRSPGQGNTEAFF	TGTGCCAGCAACCGATCCCCGGGACAGGGGAACACTGAAGCTTTCTTT
TRBJ2-1	-	TRBV7-9	-	CASSLGYNKQFF	TGTGCCAGCAGCTTAGGATACAATAAGCAGTTCTTC
TRBJ2-3	many	TRBV6-2/TRBV6-3	TRBD1	CASSQSDRGGTDTQYF	TGTGCCAGCAGTCAGTCCGACAGGGGAGGAACAGATACGCAGTATTTT
TRBJ2-4	few	TRBV12-3/TRBV12-4	-	CASSLMGSLAKNIQYF	TGTGCCAGCAGTTTGATGGGGTCCCTAGCCAAAAACATTCAGTACTTC
TRBJ2-1	many	TRBV12-3/TRBV12-4	TRBD1	CASSSLGQGASYNEQFF	TGTGCCAGCAGTTCTCTCGGACAGGGAGCGTCCTACAATGAGCAGTTCTTC
TRBJ2-3	many	TRBV5-1	-	CASSPGPGTDTQYF	TGCGCCAGCAGCCCGGGACCCGGGACAGATACGCAGTATTTT
TRBJ2-1	-	TRBV29-1	TRBD2	CSVEGLAGDLQYNEQFF	TGCAGCGTTGAGGGACTAGCGGGAGATCTACAATACAATGAGCAGTTCTTC
TRBJ2-5	-	TRBV7-9	-	CASSYPGDSGAQETQYF	TGTGCCAGCAGCTACCCGGGGGATAGCGGAGCCCAAGAGACCCAGTACTTC
TRBJ1-6	many	TRBV7-6	-	CASSLSVLGYNSPLHF	TGTGCCAGCAGCTTAAGCGTTCTTGGCTATAATTCACCCCTCCACTTT
TRBJ2-4	few	TRBV7-9	TRBD1	CASSWTGRNIQYF	TGTGCCAGCAGCTGGACAGGGAGGAACATTCAGTACTTC
TRBJ1-1	few	TRBV9	-	CASAGGRDTEAFF	TGTGCCAGCGCGGGGGGCAGGGACACTGAAGCTTTCTTT
TRBJ1-5	many	TRBV6-1	TRBD1	CASAGQEGVAQHF	TGTGCCAGCGCCGGACAGGAGGGCGTCGCCCAGCATTTT
TRBJ2-3	-	TRBV29-1	TRBD2	CSVEDRTSGITDTQYF	TGCAGCGTTGAAGACCGGACTAGCGGGATCACAGATACGCAGTATTTT
TRBJ2-3	-	TRBV5-1	-	CASSVTSSTDTQYF	TGCGCCAGCAGCGTGACATCTAGCACAGATACGCAGTATTTT
TRBJ2-1	few	TRBV29-1	TRBD2	CSVSRLAGGSYNEQFF	TGCAGCGTTTCGCGACTAGCGGGAGGGTCCTACAATGAGCAGTTCTTC
TRBJ1-1	many	TRBV7-9	-	CASSFLNTEAFF	TGTGCCAGCAGCTTTTTGAACACTGAAGCTTTCTTT
TRBJ1-1	-	TRBV3-1	-	CASSQVTNTEAFF	TGTGCCAGCAGCCAAGTTACGAACACTGAAGCTTTCTTT
TRBJ2-3	many	TRBV5-6	TRBD2	CASSLLSGGALDTQYF	TGTGCCAGCAGCCTCCTTAGCGGGGGGGCCTTAGATACGCAGTATTTT
TRBJ1-1	-	TRBV6-5	-	CASSYGQDTGTEAFF	TGTGCCAGCAGTTACGGGCAGGATACGGGAACTGAAGCTTTCTTT
TRBJ1-1	-	TRBV2	-	CASIADWNTEAFF	TGTGCCAGCATTGCGGATTGGAACACTGAAGCTTTCTTT
TRBJ1-4	-	TRBV5-1	-	CASSSKSGSLPGEKLFF	TGCGCCAGCAGCTCAAAATCGGGTAGTTTGCCTGGGGAAAAACTGTTTTTT
TRBJ1-2	many	TRBV20-1	TRBD1	CSAPETGGYGYTF	TGCAGTGCTCCGGAGACAGGGGGCTATGGCTACACCTTC
TRBJ2-3	many	TRBV7-8	TRBD2	CASSLVSGSDTQYF	TGTGCCAGCAGCTTAGTTAGCGGGAGCGATACGCAGTATTTT
TRBJ2-5	many	TRBV28	-	CASSPRGFREETQYF	TGTGCCAGCAGTCCTAGGGGGTTTCGGGAAGAGACCCAGTACTTC
TRBJ1-1	-	TRBV20-1	TRBD1	CSAEGQGMVTEAFF	TGCAGTGCTGAGGGACAGGGAATGGTAACTGAAGCTTTCTTT
TRBJ2-5	few	TRBV5-1	-	CASSPTAPEETQYF	TGCGCCAGCAGTCCTACAGCCCCCGAAGAGACCCAGTACTTC
TRBJ2-3	many	TRBV2	TRBD2	CAAGLAASTDTQYF	TGTGCCGCGGGACTAGCGGCTAGCACAGATACGCAGTATTTT
TRBJ2-7	few	TRBV27	TRBD1	CASSLGRGLYEQYF	TGTGCCAGCAGTTTAGGCAGGGGGCTCTACGAGCAGTACTTC
TRBJ2-1	many	TRBV14	TRBD1	CASSPRQGGFVEQFF	TGTGCCAGCAGCCCCCGACAGGGGGGTTTCGTTGAGCAGTTCTTC
TRBJ1-2	many	TRBV6-5	-	CASSYGGLRYGYTF	TGTGCCAGCAGTTACGGGGGGCTTCGTTATGGCTACACCTTC
TRBJ1-1	many	TRBV28	TRBD1	CASPPGTGWNTEAFF	TGTGCCAGCCCCCCGGGGACAGGGTGGAACACTGAAGCTTTCTTT
TRBJ2-3	many	TRBV5-1	-	CASSPQGTQYF	TGCGCCAGCAGCCCCCAGGGTACGCAGTATTTT
TRBJ2-3	many	TRBV20-1	TRBD2	CSGSGSGGAGDTQYF	TGCAGTGGGAGTGGTAGCGGGGGGGCAGGTGATACGCAGTATTTT
TRBJ2-6	many	TRBV5-4	TRBD1	CASSKGQGTANVLTF	TGTGCCAGCAGTAAGGGACAGGGTACCGCCAACGTCCTGACTTTC
TRBJ1-2	-	TRBV28	-	CASSHGTTSYGYTF	TGTGCCAGCAGCCACGGGACGACAAGCTATGGCTACACCTTC
TRBJ1-2	many	TRBV12-3/TRBV12-4	TRBD1	CASSGTGGNYGYTF	TGTGCCAGCAGTGGGACAGGGGGCAACTATGGCTACACCTTC
TRBJ1-4	many	TRBV20-1	-	CSAGPTGGGPDRLFF	TGCAGTGCCGGTCCCACCGGGGGCGGCCCGGATAGACTGTTTTTT
TRBJ2-6	many	TRBV5-6	-	CASSLVGAGANVLTF	TGTGCCAGCAGCTTGGTCGGGGCTGGGGCCAACGTCCTGACTTTC
TRBJ1-1	many	TRBV28	-	CASSLTGWDTEAFF	TGTGCCAGCAGTCTGACAGGCTGGGACACTGAAGCTTTCTTT
TRBJ2-3	many	TRBV10-3	TRBD1	CAIRGQGTDTQYF	TGTGCCATCAGGGGACAGGGGACAGATACGCAGTATTTT
TRBJ1-3	-	TRBV7-6	-	CASSLVGTTLLNTIYF	TGTGCCAGCAGCTTAGTAGGGACGACCCTTCTAAACACCATATATTTT